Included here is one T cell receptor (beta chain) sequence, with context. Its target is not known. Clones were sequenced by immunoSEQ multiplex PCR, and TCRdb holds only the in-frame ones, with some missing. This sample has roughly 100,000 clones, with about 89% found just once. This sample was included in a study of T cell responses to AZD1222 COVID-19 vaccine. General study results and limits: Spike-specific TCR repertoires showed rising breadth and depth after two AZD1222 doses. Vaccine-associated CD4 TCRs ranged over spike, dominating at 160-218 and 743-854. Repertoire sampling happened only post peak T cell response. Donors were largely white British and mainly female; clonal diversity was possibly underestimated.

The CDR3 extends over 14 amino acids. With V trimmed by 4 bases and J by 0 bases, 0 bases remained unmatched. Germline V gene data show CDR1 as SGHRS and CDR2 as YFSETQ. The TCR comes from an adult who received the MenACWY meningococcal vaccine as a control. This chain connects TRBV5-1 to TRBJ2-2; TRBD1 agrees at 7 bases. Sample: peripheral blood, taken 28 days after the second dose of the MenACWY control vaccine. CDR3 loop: CASSGTANTGELFF. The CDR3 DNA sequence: TGCGCCAGCAGCGGGACAGCGAACACCGGGGAGCTGTTTTTT.